These T cell receptor beta chains were read from a single sample in a study of T cells in Graves' hyperthyroidism and ophthalmopathy. TCRdb used MiXCR to reprocess the multiplex PCR reads, holding one entry per CDR3 protein. In the table there are about 420,000 distinct CDR3 sequences, roughly an eighth of which are singletons. The source material was blood. These receptors came from a woman younger than 30 with Graves' hyperthyroidism. Each CDR3 is given without its conserved first and last residue.

CDR3 length,J gene,V gene,CDR3 protein
12,TRBJ2-7,TRBV5-6,ASSLGQSSYEQY
11,TRBJ1-1,TRBV7-8,ASSLGPRTEAF
13,TRBJ2-7,TRBV5-5,ASSSYTGSPYEQY
11,TRBJ1-4,TRBV7-9,ASTHKGVEKLV
12,TRBJ2-5,TRBV30,AWSETGGTKTQY
13,TRBJ2-1,TRBV28,ASRSGALPYNEQF
12,TRBJ2-7,TRBV10-3,AIRETGSSYEQY
14,TRBJ2-3,TRBV7-3,ASSSRLAEPTDTQY
14,TRBJ2-2,TRBV7-9,ASSSAPGANTGELF
14,TRBJ1-2,TRBV9,ASSVASQGRWYGYT
16,TRBJ2-3,TRBV6-1,ASSYGSGSPGATDTQY
12,TRBJ1-1,TRBV30,AWSVAGLNTEAF
14,TRBJ1-1,TRBV20-1,SARDMGQGGNTEAF
11,TRBJ1-5,TRBV19,ASSIGSIQPQH
11,TRBJ2-7,TRBV30,AWSRGHSYEQY
13,TRBJ1-2,TRBV20-1,SASRDSVAIYGYT
15,TRBJ1-5,TRBV6-5,ASSYAVGQGDNQPQH
14,TRBJ1-1,TRBV9,ASSPSRTGRTTEAF
13,TRBJ2-1,TRBV9,ASSARTGSYNEQF
11,TRBJ1-5,TRBV20-1,SAGGGDNQPQH
13,TRBJ2-1,TRBV12-3/TRBV12-4,ASLNPGTPYNEQF
12,TRBJ2-5,TRBV7-2,ASSPNVGRETQY
10,TRBJ1-4,TRBV27,ASSPPYEKLF
10,TRBJ2-7,TRBV28,ASTLLGREQY
12,TRBJ2-7,TRBV18,ASSPPTGTYEQY
13,TRBJ1-1,TRBV4-3,ASSQGLQGNTEAF
15,TRBJ1-1,TRBV6-2/TRBV6-3,ASSYGRGRVDNTEAF
10,TRBJ2-2,TRBV11-3,ASSAGEGELF